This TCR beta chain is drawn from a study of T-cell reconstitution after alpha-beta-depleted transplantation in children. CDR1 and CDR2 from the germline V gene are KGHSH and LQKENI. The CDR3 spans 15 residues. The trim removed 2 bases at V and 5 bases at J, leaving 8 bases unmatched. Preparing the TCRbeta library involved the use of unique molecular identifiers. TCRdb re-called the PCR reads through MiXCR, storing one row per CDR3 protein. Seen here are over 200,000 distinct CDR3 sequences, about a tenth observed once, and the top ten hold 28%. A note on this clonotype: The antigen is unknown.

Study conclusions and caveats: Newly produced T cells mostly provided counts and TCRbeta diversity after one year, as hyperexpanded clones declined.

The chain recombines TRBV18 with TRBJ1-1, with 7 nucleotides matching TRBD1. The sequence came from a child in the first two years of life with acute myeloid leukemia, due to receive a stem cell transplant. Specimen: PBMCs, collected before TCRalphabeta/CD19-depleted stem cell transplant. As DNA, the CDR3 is TGTGCCAGCTCACCAGACCGACAGGGAGGAACTGAAGCTTTCTTT. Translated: CASSPDRQGGTEAFF. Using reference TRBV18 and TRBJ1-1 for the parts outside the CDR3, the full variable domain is NAGVMQNPRHLVRRRGQEARLRCSPMKGHSHVYWYRQLPEEGLKFMVYLQKENIIDESGMPKERFSAEFPKEGPSILRIQQVVRGDSAAYFCASSPDRQGGTEAFFGQGTRLTVV.